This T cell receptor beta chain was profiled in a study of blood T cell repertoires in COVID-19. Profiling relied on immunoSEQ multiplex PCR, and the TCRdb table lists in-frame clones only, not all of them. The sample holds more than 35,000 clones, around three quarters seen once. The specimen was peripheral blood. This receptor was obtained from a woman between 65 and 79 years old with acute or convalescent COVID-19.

The CDR3 DNA is TGTGCCATCAGTAACAGAGATTCCTATGGCTACACCTTC. Translated, it gives CAISNRDSYGYTF. The rearrangement joins TRBV10-3 to TRBJ1-2; D is unclear. Per germline, CDR1 ENHRY and CDR2 SYGVKD. V was shortened by 5 bases and J by 4 bases, with 11 bases between the two germline ends. This CDR3 comprises 13 residues.